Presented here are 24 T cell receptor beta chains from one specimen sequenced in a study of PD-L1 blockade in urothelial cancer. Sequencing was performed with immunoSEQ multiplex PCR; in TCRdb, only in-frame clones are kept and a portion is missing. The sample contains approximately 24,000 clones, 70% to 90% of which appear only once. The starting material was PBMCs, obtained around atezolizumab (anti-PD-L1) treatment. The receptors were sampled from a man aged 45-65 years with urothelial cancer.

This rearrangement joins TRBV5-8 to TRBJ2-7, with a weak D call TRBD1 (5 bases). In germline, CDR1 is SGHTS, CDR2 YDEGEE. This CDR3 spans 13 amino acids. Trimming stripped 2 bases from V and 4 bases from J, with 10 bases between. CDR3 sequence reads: CASSFRVTYEQYF. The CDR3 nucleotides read TGTGCCAGCAGCTTCAGGGTTACGTACGAGCAGTACTTC.

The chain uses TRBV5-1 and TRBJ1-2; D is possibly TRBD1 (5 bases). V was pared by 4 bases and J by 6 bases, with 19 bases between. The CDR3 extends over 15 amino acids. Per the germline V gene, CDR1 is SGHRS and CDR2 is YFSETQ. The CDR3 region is CASSTAGRDYNGYTF. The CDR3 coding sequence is TGCGCCAGCAGCACGGCGGGCCGGGACTATAATGGCTACACCTTC.

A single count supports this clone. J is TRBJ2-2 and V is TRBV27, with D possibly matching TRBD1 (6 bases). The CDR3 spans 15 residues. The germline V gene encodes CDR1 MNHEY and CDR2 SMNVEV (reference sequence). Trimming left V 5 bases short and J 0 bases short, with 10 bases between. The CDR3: CASSRQDSNTGELFF. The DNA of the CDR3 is TGTGCCAGCAGTCGACAGGATTCGAACACCGGGGAGCTGTTTTTT.

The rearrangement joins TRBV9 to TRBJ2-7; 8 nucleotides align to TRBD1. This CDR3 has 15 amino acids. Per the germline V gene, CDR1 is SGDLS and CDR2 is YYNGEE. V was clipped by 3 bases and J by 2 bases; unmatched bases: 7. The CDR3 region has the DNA TGTGCCAGCAGCGCACGGGACAGGCCCACCTACGAGCAGTACTTC. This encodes CASSARDRPTYEQYF.

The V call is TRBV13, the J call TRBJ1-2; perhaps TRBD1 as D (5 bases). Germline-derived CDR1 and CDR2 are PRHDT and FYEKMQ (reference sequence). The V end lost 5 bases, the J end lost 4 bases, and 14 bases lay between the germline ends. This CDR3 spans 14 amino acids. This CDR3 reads CASSQNAGGYGYTF. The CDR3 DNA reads TGTGCCAGCAGCCAGAATGCGGGGGGCTATGGCTACACCTTC.

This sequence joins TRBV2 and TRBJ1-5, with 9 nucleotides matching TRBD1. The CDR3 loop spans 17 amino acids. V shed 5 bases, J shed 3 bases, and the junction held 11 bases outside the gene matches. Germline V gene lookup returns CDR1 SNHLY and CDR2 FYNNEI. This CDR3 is CASSTPQGAGVNQPQHF. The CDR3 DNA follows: TGTGCCAGCAGTACACCACAGGGGGCTGGGGTCAATCAGCCCCAGCATTTT.

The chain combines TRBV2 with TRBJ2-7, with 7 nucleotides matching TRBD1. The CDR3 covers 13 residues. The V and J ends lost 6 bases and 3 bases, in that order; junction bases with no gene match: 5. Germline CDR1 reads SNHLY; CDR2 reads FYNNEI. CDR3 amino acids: CASRNRGYYEQYF. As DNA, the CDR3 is TGTGCCAGCAGGAACAGGGGATACTACGAGCAGTACTTC. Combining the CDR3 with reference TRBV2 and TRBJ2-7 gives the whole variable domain EPEVTQTPSHQVTQMGQEVILRCVPISNHLYFYWYRQILGQKVEFLVSFYNNEISEKSEIFDDQFSVERPDGSNFTLKIRSTKLEDSAMYFCASRNRGYYEQYFGPGTRLTVT.

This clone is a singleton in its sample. The CDR3 protein is CASGRLAGLQYF. The CDR3 DNA sequence: TGTGCCAGCGGGAGACTAGCGGGACTGCAGTACTTC. The chain recombines TRBV7-2 with TRBJ2-7; TRBD2 matches 11 bases. Germline loops: CDR1 SGHTA, CDR2 FQGNSA. This CDR3 comprises 12 residues. The J segment lost 9 bases and the V segment lost 8 bases, leaving 6 bases of the junction unmatched.

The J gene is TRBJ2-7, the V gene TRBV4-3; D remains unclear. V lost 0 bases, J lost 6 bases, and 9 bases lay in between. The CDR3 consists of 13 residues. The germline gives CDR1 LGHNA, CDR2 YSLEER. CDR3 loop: CASSQDPRSEQYF. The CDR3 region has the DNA TGCGCCAGCAGCCAAGACCCTAGAAGCGAGCAGTACTTC.

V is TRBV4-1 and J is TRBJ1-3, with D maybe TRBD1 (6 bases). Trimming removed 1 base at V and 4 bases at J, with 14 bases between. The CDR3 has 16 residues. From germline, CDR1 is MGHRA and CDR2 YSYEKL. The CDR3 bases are TGCGCCAGCAGCCAAGGTTGGGGGGGCGAAGGAAACACCATATATTTT. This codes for CASSQGWGGEGNTIYF.

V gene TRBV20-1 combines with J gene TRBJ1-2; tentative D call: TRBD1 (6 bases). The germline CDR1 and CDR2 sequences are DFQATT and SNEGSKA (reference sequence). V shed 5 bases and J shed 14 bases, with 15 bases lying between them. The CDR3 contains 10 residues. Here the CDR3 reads CSAARTVETF. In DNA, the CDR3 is TGCAGTGCTGCTCGGACAGTGGAAACCTTC.

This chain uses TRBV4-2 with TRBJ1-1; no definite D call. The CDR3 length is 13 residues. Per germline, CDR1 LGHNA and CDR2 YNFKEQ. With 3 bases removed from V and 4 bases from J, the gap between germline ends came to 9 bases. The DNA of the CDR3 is TGTGCCAGCAGCCAGGAGCCGGGCACTGAAGCTTTCTTT. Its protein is CASSQEPGTEAFF.

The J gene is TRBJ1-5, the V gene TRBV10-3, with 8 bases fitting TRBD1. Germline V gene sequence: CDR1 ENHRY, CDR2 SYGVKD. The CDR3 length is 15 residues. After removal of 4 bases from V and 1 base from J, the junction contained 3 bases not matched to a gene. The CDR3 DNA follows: TGTGCCATCAGTGCTAGGACAGGGAGCAATCAGCCCCAGCATTTT. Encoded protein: CAISARTGSNQPQHF.

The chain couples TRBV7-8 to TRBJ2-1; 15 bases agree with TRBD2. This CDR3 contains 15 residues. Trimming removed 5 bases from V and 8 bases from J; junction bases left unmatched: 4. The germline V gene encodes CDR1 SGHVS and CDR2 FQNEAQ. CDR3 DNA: TGTGCCAGCAGCGGGACTAGCGGGAGGCGCGATGAGCAGTTCTTC. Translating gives CASSGTSGRRDEQFF.

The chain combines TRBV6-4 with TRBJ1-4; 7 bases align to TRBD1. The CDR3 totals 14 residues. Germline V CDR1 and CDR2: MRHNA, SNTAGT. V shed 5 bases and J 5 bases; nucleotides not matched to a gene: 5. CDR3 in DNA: TGTGCCAGCAGTCCCGGGACAGAAAATGAAAAACTGTTTTTT. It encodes CASSPGTENEKLFF.

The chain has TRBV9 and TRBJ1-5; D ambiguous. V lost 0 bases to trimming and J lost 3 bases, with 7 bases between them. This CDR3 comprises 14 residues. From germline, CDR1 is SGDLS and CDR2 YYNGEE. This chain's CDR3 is CASSVAGDNQPQHF. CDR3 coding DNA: TGTGCCAGCAGCGTAGCCGGGGACAATCAGCCCCAGCATTTT. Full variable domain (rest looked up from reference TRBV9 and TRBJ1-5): DSGVTQTPKHLITATGQRVTLRCSPRSGDLSVYWYQQSLDQGLQFLIQYYNGEERAKGNILERFSAQQFPDLHSELNLSSLELGDSALYFCASSVAGDNQPQHFGDGTRLSIL.

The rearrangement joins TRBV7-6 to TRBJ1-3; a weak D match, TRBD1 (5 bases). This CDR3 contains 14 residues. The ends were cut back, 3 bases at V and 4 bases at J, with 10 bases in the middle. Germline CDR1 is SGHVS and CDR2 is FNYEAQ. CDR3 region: CASSLGLEGNTIYF. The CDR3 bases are TGTGCCAGCAGCTTGGGACTAGAGGGAAACACCATATATTTT.

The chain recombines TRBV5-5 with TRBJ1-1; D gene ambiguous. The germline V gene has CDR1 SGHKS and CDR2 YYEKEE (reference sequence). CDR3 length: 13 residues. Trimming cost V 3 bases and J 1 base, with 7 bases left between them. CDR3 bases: TGTGCCAGCAGCTGGGCCGAGAACACTGAAGCTTTCTTT. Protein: CASSWAENTEAFF.

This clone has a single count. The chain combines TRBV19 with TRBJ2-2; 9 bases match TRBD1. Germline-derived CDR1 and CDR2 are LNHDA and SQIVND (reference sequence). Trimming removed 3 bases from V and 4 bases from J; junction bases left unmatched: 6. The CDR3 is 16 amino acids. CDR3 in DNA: TGTGCCAGTAGTATCCTGGGACAGGGAGGCACCGGGGAGCTGTTTTTT. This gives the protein CASSILGQGGTGELFF.

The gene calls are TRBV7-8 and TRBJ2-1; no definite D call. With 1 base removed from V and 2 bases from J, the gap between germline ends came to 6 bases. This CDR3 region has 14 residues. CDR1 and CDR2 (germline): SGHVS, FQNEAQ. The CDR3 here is CASSLVRTYNEQFF. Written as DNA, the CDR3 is TGTGCCAGCAGCTTAGTGCGTACCTACAATGAGCAGTTCTTC.

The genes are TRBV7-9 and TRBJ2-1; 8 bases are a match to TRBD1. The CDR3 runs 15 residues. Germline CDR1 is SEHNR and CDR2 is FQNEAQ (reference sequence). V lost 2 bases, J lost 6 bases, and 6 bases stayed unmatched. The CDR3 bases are TGTGCCAGCAGCTTAACCGGGACAGGTCTCAATGAGCAGTTCTTC. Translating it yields CASSLTGTGLNEQFF. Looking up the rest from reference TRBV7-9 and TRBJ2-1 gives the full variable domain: DTGVSQNPRHKITKRGQNVTFRCDPISEHNRLYWYRQTLGQGPEFLTYFQNEAQLEKSRLLSDRFSAERPKGSFSTLEIQRTEQGDSAMYLCASSLTGTGLNEQFFGPGTRLTVL.

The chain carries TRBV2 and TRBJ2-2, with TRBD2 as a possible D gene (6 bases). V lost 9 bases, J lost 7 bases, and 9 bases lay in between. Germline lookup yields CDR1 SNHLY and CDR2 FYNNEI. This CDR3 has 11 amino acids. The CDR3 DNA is TGTGCCAGAGGAGGGGTCGGGGAGCTGTTTTTT. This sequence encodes CARGGVGELFF.

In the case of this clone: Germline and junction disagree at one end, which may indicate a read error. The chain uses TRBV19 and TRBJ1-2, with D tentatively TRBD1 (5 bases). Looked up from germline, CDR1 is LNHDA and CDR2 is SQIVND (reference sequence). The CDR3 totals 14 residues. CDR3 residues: CASSIDGTYYGYTF. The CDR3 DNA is TGTGCCAGTAGTATAGATGGGACTTACTACGGCTACACCTTC. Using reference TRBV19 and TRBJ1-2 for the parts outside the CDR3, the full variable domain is DGGITQSPKYLFRKEGQNVTLSCEQNLNHDAMYWYRQDPGQGLRLIYYSQIVNDFQKGDIAEGYSVSREKKESFPLTVTSAQKNPTAFYLCASSIDGTYYGYTFGSGTRLTVV.

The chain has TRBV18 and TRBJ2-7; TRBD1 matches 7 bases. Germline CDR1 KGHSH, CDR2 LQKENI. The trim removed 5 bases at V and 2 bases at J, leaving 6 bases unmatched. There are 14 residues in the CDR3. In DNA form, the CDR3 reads TGTGCCAGCTCAACGACAGGGTCTACCTACGAGCAGTACTTC. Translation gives CASSTTGSTYEQYF.